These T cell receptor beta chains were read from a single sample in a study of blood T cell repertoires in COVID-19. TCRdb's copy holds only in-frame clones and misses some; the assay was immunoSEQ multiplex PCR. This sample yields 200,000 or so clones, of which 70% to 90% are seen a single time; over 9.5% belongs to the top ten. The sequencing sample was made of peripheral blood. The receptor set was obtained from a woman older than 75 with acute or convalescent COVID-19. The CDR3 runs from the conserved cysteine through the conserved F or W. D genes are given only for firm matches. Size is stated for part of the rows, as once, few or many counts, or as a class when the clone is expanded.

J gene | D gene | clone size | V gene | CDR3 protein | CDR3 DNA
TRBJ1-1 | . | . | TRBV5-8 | CASSLLAGGLNTEAFF | TGTGCCAGCAGCTTATTGGCCGGGGGACTGAACACTGAAGCTTTCTTT
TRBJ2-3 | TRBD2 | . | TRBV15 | CATSRPGTSGDTQYF | TGTGCCACCAGCAGACCCGGGACTAGCGGGGATACGCAGTATTTT
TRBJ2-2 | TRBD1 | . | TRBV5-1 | CASSQQTGGSPGELFF | TGCGCCAGCAGCCAACAGACAGGGGGCAGTCCCGGGGAGCTGTTTTTT
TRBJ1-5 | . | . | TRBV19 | CASSADRNNQPQHF | TGTGCCAGTAGTGCTGACAGAAACAATCAGCCCCAGCATTTT
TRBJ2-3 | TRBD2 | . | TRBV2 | CAGGATGGTQYF | TGTGCCGGGGGTGCCACGGGAGGTACGCAGTATTTT
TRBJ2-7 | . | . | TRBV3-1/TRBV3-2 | CASSQDILAYEQYF | TGTGCCAGCAGCCAAGATATCCTAGCCTACGAGCAGTACTTC
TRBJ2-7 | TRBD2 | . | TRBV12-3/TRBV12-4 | CASSPSGGLEQYF | TGTGCCAGCAGTCCTAGCGGGGGGCTCGAGCAGTACTTC
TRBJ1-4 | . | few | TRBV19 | CASTRDIRMGLFF | TGTGCCAGTACCCGGGACATCAGAATGGGGCTGTTTTTT
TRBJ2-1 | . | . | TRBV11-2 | CASSLRRGTIGHNEQFF | TGTGCCAGCAGCTTACGTCGGGGAACAATAGGCCACAATGAGCAGTTCTTC
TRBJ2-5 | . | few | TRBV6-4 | CASSDSWGQGEGQETQYF | TGTGCCAGCAGTGACTCGTGGGGGCAGGGAGAAGGGCAAGAGACCCAGTACTTC
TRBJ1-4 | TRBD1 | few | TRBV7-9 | CASSSPQGQANEKLFF | TGTGCCAGCAGCTCTCCCCAGGGACAGGCGAATGAAAAACTGTTTTTT
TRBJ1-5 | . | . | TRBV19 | CASSETADNQPQHF | TGTGCCAGTAGTGAGACAGCCGACAATCAGCCCCAGCATTTT
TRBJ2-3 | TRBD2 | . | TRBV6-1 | CASSEGRGGENTQYF | TGTGCCAGCAGTGAAGGGCGGGGGGGCGAAAATACGCAGTATTTT
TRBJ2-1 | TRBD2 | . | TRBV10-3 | CAISGTSGVYNEQFF | TGTGCCATCAGTGGGACTAGCGGGGTTTACAATGAGCAGTTCTTC
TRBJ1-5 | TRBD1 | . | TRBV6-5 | CASTGTGINQPQHF | TGTGCCAGCACCGGGACAGGGATTAATCAGCCCCAGCATTTT
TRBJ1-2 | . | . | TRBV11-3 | CASSLGQERKGYTF | TGTGCCAGCAGCTTAGGTCAGGAAAGGAAAGGCTACACCTTC
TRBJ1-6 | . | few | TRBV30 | CACSGTALLNSPLHF | TGTGCCTGCAGTGGCACAGCACTCCTCAATTCACCCCTCCACTTT
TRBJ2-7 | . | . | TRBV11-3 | CASSPRREPYEQYF | TGTGCCAGCAGCCCCCGACGGGAACCCTACGAGCAGTACTTC
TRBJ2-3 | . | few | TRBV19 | CASSPPLGGSTDTQYF | TGTGCCAGTAGTCCACCCCTCGGGGGAAGCACAGATACGCAGTATTTT
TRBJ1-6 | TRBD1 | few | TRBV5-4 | CASSLQGEYSPLHF | TGTGCCAGCAGCTTGCAGGGGGAATATTCACCCCTCCACTTT
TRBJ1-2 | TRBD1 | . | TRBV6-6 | CASSSPGQGEDGYTF | TGTGCCAGCAGTTCTCCGGGACAGGGAGAGGATGGCTACACCTTC
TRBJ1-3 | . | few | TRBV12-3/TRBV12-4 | CASSLSSGNTIYF | TGTGCCAGCAGCCTCAGCTCTGGAAACACCATATATTTT
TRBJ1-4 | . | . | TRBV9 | CASSATGFANEKLFF | TGTGCCAGCAGCGCAACAGGGTTCGCTAATGAAAAACTGTTTTTT
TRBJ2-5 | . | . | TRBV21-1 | CASSKDPEETQYF | TGTGCCAGCAGCAAAGATCCCGAGGAGACCCAGTACTTC
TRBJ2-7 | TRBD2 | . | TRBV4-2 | CASSPSVAGGTYEQYF | TGTGCCAGCAGCCCCTCCGTAGCGGGGGGGACCTACGAGCAGTACTTC
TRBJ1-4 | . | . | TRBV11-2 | CASSLGLQEKLFF | TGTGCCAGCAGCTTAGGCCTTCAGGAAAAACTGTTTTTT
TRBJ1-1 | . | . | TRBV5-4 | CASSRGKPGAEAFF | TGTGCCAGCAGCCGAGGTAAACCGGGGGCTGAAGCTTTCTTT
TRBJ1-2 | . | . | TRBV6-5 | CATNSVNYGYTF | TGTGCCACCAACAGTGTAAACTATGGCTACACCTTC
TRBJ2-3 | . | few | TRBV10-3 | CAISEGISSADTQYF | TGTGCCATCAGTGAAGGAATTAGCAGCGCAGATACGCAGTATTTT
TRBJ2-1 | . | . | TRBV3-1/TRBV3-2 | CASSQNLITSSYNEQFF | TGTGCCAGCAGCCAAAATCTGATTACTAGCTCCTACAATGAGCAGTTCTTC
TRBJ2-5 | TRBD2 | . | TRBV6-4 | CATFPQRGSQETQYF | TGTGCCACCTTTCCGCAGCGGGGGAGCCAAGAGACCCAGTACTTC
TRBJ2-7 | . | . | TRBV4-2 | CASSQEEGDARDEQYF | TGTGCCAGCAGCCAAGAAGAAGGAGACGCCCGGGACGAGCAGTACTTC
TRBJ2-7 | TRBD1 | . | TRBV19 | CASRPTGTGSSYEQYF | TGTGCCAGTAGACCCACCGGGACAGGGAGCTCCTACGAGCAGTACTTC
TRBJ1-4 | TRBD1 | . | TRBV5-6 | CASSLGDSRGGEKLFF | TGTGCCAGCAGCTTGGGGGACAGCCGGGGCGGCGAAAAACTGTTTTTT
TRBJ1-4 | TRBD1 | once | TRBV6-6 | CASSGTGGEKLFF | TGTGCCAGCTCAGGGACAGGGGGTGAAAAACTGTTTTTT
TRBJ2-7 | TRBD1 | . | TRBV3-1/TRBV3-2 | CASSQEPTGLSGGQYF | TGTGCCAGCAGCCAAGAGCCGACAGGGTTAAGTGGTGGGCAGTACTTC
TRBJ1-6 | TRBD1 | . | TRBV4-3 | CASSQGLHRGESPLHF | TGCGCCAGCAGCCAAGGCCTACACAGGGGGGAGTCACCCCTCCACTTT
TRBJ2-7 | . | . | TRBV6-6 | CASSYDSGALSEQYF | TGTGCCAGCAGTTACGACTCAGGGGCGCTCTCCGAGCAGTACTTC
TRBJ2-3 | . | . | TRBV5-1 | CASSLALSGLADTQYF | TGCGCCAGCAGCTTGGCCCTTAGCGGTTTGGCAGATACGCAGTATTTT
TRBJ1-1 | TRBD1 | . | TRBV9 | CASSTPGGAAEAFF | TGTGCCAGCAGCACTCCAGGGGGCGCGGCTGAAGCTTTCTTT
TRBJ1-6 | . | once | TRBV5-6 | CASSKEYNSPLHF | TGTGCCAGCAGCAAGGAGTATAATTCACCCCTCCACTTT
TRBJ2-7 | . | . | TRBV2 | CASSENPGPLGEQYF | TGTGCCAGCAGTGAGAATCCGGGTCCCCTCGGGGAGCAGTACTTC
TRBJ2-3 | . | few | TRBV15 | CATSRVLSQGADTQYF | TGTGCCACCAGCAGAGTCCTCTCCCAGGGTGCAGATACGCAGTATTTT
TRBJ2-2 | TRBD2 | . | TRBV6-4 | CASSDGTGGTGELFF | TGTGCCAGCAGCGACGGGACGGGGGGCACCGGGGAGCTGTTTTTT
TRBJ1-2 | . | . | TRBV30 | CAWSSGGVLGGYTF | TGTGCCTGGAGTTCGGGGGGCGTGCTGGGAGGCTACACCTTC
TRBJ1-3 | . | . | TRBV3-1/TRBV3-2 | CASSTQGTGNTIYF | TGTGCCAGCAGCACTCAGGGTACTGGAAACACCATATATTTT
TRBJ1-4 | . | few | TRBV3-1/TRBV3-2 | CASSQAQGTNEKLFF | TGTGCCAGCAGCCAAGCTCAGGGAACTAATGAAAAACTGTTTTTT
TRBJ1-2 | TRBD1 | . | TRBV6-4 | CASALLGGSLVGYTF | TGTGCCAGCGCCCTTCTAGGGGGCTCATTGGTGGGGTACACCTTC
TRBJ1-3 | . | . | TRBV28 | CASSLGAGNTIYF | TGTGCCAGCAGTTTGGGGGCCGGAAACACCATATATTTT
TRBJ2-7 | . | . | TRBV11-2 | CAGLGGTYEQYF | TGTGCCGGGCTTGGCGGGACTTACGAGCAGTACTTC
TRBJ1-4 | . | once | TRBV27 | CASSQVATLTNEKLFF | TGTGCCAGCTCACAGGTTGCGACCTTAACTAATGAAAAACTGTTTTTT
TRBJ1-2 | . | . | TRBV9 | CASSSGGGYTF | TGTGCCAGCAGCTCAGGTGGGGGCTACACCTTC
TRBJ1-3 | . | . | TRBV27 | CASRGVNENTIYF | TGTGCCAGCAGAGGGGTAAACGAAAACACCATATATTTT